Each of the 5 T cell receptor beta chains below was sequenced from the same sample in a study of shared clonotypes between healthy human individuals. The method was immunoSEQ multiplex PCR; TCRdb's version includes in-frame clones alone and lacks a portion of them. The sample holds about 700,000 clones, around 74% seen once. The sample taken for sequencing was memory CD4+ T cells sorted from blood. The subset is: CD45RA-negative fraction. Receptor source: a woman in her 30s in good health.

This chain joins TRBV11-2 and TRBJ2-7; D perhaps matches TRBD2 (5 bases). Between the trimmed V and J ends, which lost 2 bases and 2 bases, there was a span of 10 bases. This CDR3 is 14 amino acids long. CDR1 and CDR2 from the germline V gene are SGHAT and FQNNGV. CDR3 sequence: CASSLKPEAYEQYF. DNA of the CDR3: TGTGCCAGCAGCTTAAAGCCGGAGGCCTACGAGCAGTACTTC.

The CDR3 nucleotides are TGTGCCAGCAGCTCGAACAGGGACGAGCAGTTCTTC. Translated: CASSSNRDEQFF. The chain uses TRBV11-2 and TRBJ2-1; possible D gene TRBD1, 6 bases. The CDR3 sequence is 12 residues long. Germline loops: CDR1 SGHAT, CDR2 FQNNGV. V lost 4 bases and J 10 bases, leaving 11 bases between the germline ends.

This clone is a singleton in its sample. CDR3 sequence reads: CAWSVLTYEQYF. Written as DNA, the CDR3 is TGTGCCTGGAGTGTTCTAACCTACGAGCAGTACTTC. V is TRBV30 and J is TRBJ2-7, with unresolved D. Deletions cut 0 bases from V and 2 bases from J, with 5 bases between. This CDR3 comprises 12 residues. Germline CDR1 reads GTSNPN; CDR2 reads SVGIG (reference sequence).

As concerns this clone: Other DNA sequences in the sample encode the same CDR3. This chain links TRBV5-1 with TRBJ2-1; 8 bases align to TRBD2. This CDR3 has 14 residues. CDR1 SGHRS and CDR2 YFSETQ come from the germline V gene. V lost 1 base to trimming and J lost 4 bases; unmatched junction nucleotides: 1. The chain's CDR3 is CASSLTSGYNEQFF. The CDR3 bases are TGCGCCAGCAGCTTGACTAGCGGATACAATGAGCAGTTCTTC. Full variable domain (missing parts from reference TRBV5-1 and TRBJ2-1): KAGVTQTPRYLIKTRGQQVTLSCSPISGHRSVSWYQQTPGQGLQFLFEYFSETQRNKGNFPGRFSGRQFSNSRSEMNVSTLELGDSALYLCASSLTSGYNEQFFGPGTRLTVL.

The table lists this clone with a count of one. The chain recombines TRBV19 with TRBJ2-3, with D possibly called TRBD1 or TRBD2 (5 bases each). Trimming left V 10 bases short and J 10 bases short, with 15 bases between. Germline V lookup: CDR1 LNHDA, CDR2 SQIVND (reference sequence). The CDR3 runs to 11 residues. The CDR3 coding sequence is TGTGCCACCAACCAGGGCGGGCCGCAGTATTTT. Its protein product is CATNQGGPQYF.